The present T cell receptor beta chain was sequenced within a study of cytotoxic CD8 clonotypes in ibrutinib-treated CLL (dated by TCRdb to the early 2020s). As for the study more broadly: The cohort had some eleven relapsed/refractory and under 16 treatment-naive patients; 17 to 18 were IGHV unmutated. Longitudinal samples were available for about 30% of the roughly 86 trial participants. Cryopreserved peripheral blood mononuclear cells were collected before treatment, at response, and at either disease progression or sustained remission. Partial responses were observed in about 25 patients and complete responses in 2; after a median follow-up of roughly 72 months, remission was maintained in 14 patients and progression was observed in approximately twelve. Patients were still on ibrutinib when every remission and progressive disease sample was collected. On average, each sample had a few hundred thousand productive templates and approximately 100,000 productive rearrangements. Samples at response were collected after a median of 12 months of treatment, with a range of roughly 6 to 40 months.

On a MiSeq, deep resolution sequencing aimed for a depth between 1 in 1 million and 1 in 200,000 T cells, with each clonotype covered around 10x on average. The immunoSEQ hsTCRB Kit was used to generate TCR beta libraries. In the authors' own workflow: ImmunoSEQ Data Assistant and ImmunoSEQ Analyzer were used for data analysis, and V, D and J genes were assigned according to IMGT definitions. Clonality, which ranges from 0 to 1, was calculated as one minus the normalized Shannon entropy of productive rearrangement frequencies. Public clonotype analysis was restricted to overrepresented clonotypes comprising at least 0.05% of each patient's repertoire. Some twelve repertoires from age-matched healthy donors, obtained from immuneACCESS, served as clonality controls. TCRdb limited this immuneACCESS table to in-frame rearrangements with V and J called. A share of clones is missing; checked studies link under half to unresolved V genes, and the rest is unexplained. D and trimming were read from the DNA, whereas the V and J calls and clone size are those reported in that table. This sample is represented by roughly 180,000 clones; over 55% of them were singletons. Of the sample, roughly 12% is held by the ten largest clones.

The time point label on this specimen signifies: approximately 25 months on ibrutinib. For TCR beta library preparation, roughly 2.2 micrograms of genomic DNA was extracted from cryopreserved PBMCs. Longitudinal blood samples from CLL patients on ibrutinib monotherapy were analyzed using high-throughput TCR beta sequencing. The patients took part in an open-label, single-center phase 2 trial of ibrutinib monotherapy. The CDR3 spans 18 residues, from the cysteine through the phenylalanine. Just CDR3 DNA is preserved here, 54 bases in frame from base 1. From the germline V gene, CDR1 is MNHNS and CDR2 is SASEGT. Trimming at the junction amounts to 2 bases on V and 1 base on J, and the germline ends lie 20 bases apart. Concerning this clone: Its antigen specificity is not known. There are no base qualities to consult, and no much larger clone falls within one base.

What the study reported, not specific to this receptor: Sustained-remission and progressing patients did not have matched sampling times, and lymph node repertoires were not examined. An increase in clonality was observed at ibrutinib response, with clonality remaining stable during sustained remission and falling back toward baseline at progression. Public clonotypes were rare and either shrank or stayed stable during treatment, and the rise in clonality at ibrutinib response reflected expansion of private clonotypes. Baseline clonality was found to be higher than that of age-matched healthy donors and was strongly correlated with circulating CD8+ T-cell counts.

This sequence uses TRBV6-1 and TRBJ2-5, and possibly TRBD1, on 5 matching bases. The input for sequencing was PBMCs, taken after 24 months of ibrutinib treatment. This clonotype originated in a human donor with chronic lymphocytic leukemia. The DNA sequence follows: TGTGCCAGCAGTGAAAGGCCATACATGCAGGACATCCAAGAGACCCAGTACTTC. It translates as CASSERPYMQDIQETQYF.